The source of this TCR beta chain is a study of beta chain features in type 1 diabetes. Study-wide findings and caveats: It was among patients, rather than healthy donors, that naive, central memory and Treg TCRB repertoires appeared more similar.

All of the isolated RNA was reverse transcribed, so expressed TCRB transcripts were sequenced. Assay: immunoSEQ multiplex PCR; the TCRdb copy retains only in-frame clones and omits some. The profile shows 120,000 to 150,000 clones, 10% of them singletons. As for this clone: The antigen remains unidentified.

Over 95% purity was reached by all sorted populations. CDR3 length: 14 residues. Germline CDR1 and CDR2: LGHNA and YSLEER. V shed 4 bases, J shed 4 bases, and the junction held 1 base outside the gene matches. The material sequenced was naive CD4+ T cells from blood. The sequence was collected from a man younger than 30 in good health. The chain is built from TRBV4-3 and TRBJ2-3, with TRBD2 matching 11 bases. The CDR3 is CASSRGLAADTQYF. The CDR3 DNA reads as TGCGCCAGCAGCCGGGGACTAGCGGCAGATACGCAGTATTTT.